These T cell receptor beta chains were read from a single sample in a study of radiotherapy plus CTLA-4 blockade in lung cancer. Here immunoSEQ multiplex PCR was the method, and the copy in TCRdb shows in-frame clones only, minus some. Of 45,000 or so clones in the sample, roughly four fifths were seen once. The sample consisted of peripheral blood, taken from a patient treated with radiotherapy plus ipilimumab. These receptors were obtained from a human donor with non-small cell lung cancer who had stable disease on radiotherapy plus ipilimumab. The CDR3 runs from the conserved cysteine through the conserved F or W. The D gene is left open where the match is weak. A clone size is listed for some rows: how often the clone was seen (once, few, many), or a class if it is expanded.

CDR3,DNA,size,V,D,J
CASSPGGRDNYGYTF,TGCGCCAGCAGCCCGGGTGGACGGGACAACTATGGCTACACCTTC,-,TRBV5-1,-,TRBJ1-2
CASGTPGQSNYGYTF,TGTGCCAGCGGGACTCCGGGACAGAGTAACTATGGCTACACCTTC,-,TRBV5-8,TRBD1,TRBJ1-2
CASFPRQGVNSPLHF,TGTGCCAGCTTTCCGAGACAGGGAGTGAATTCACCCCTCCACTTT,-,TRBV27,TRBD1,TRBJ1-6
CASSLGQRSTNTGELFF,TGTGCCAGCAGCTTAGGGCAGCGCAGTACGAACACCGGGGAGCTGTTTTTT,few,TRBV7-2,-,TRBJ2-2
CASSFGLGGYNEQFF,TGTGCCAGCAGCTTTGGCCTCGGAGGATACAATGAGCAGTTCTTC,-,TRBV5-6,-,TRBJ2-1
CASSVGPRQGYTEAFF,TGTGCCAGCAGCGTAGGTCCCCGACAGGGTTACACTGAAGCTTTCTTT,-,TRBV9,TRBD1,TRBJ1-1
CASSLFGQGNQETQYF,TGTGCCAGCAGCTTGTTTGGACAGGGGAATCAAGAGACCCAGTACTTC,few,TRBV7-6,TRBD1,TRBJ2-5
CASSPIAGGQQETQYF,TGTGCCAGCAGCCCAATCGCCGGAGGACAGCAAGAGACCCAGTACTTC,few,TRBV9,-,TRBJ2-5
CATKGQAYNSPLHF,TGTGCGACGAAGGGACAGGCATATAATTCACCCCTCCACTTT,few,TRBV19,TRBD1,TRBJ1-6
CASSPTGPPFQGAFF,TGTGCCAGCAGCCCCACCGGGCCACCCTTCCAGGGAGCTTTCTTT,few,TRBV6-1,-,TRBJ1-1
CASSQFPVGGGPNTGELFF,TGTGCCAGCAGCCAATTCCCCGTGGGCGGGGGACCGAACACCGGGGAGCTGTTTTTT,-,TRBV14,TRBD2,TRBJ2-2
CASSLSDNNEQFF,TGTGCCAGCAGCTTATCAGATAACAATGAGCAGTTCTTC,-,TRBV11-3,-,TRBJ2-1
CASRLPGSQETQYF,TGTGCCAGCAGACTACCGGGTTCCCAAGAGACCCAGTACTTC,-,TRBV28,-,TRBJ2-5
CASSEEGVQGYEQYF,TGTGCCAGCAGTGAGGAGGGGGTCCAGGGCTACGAGCAGTACTTC,-,TRBV2,-,TRBJ2-7
CASSLGGQDGYTF,TGCGCCAGCAGCTTGGGGGGACAGGATGGCTACACCTTC,-,TRBV5-1,TRBD1,TRBJ1-2
CASSLAGVGGELFF,TGTGCCAGCAGCCTAGCCGGGGTGGGCGGGGAGCTGTTTTTT,-,TRBV7-3,-,TRBJ2-2
CASSSKPGQGLTGELFF,TGTGCCAGCAGCTCAAAGCCGGGACAGGGACTCACCGGGGAGCTGTTTTTT,many,TRBV7-2,TRBD1,TRBJ2-2
CASSPDATYEQYF,TGTGCCAGCAGCCCTGATGCAACCTACGAGCAGTACTTC,-,TRBV6-1,-,TRBJ2-7
CASSVATYTEAFF,TGTGCCAGCAGCGTAGCTACGTACACTGAAGCTTTCTTT,-,TRBV9,-,TRBJ1-1
CASSAGRGTGNTEAFF,TGTGCCAGCAGTGCGGGAAGGGGGACAGGGAACACTGAAGCTTTCTTT,-,TRBV2,TRBD1,TRBJ1-1
CASSLGTGKEKLFF,TGTGCCAGCAGCTTAGGGACAGGGAAGGAAAAACTGTTTTTT,-,TRBV7-9,TRBD1,TRBJ1-4
CASSLQKGGPYEQYF,TGTGCCAGCAGCCTACAGAAAGGGGGTCCCTACGAGCAGTACTTC,-,TRBV6-6,-,TRBJ2-7
CSVLTGSTQPQHF,TGCAGCGTATTGACAGGGTCTACTCAGCCCCAGCATTTT,-,TRBV29-1,TRBD1,TRBJ1-5
CASSLPQGRSDTGELFF,TGTGCCAGCAGTTTACCCCAGGGGCGGTCGGACACCGGGGAGCTGTTTTTT,-,TRBV28,-,TRBJ2-2
CASSLGGRLVNTEAFF,TGTGCCAGCAGCTTAGGCGGACGGCTGGTGAACACTGAAGCTTTCTTT,-,TRBV9,-,TRBJ1-1
CASSSGTFTSTDTQYF,TGCGCCAGCAGCTCCGGGACCTTTACCAGCACAGATACGCAGTATTTT,-,TRBV5-1,-,TRBJ2-3
CASSLGPRSGSSYEQYF,TGTGCCAGCAGCTTGGGACCGCGGAGCGGGAGCTCCTACGAGCAGTACTTC,few,TRBV5-6,TRBD2,TRBJ2-7
CASSSGGIQETQYF,TGCGCCAGCAGCTCGGGGGGCATTCAAGAGACCCAGTACTTC,-,TRBV5-1,-,TRBJ2-5
CATHSPGSNYGYTF,TGCGCCACCCACAGCCCAGGATCGAACTATGGCTACACCTTC,-,TRBV4-1,-,TRBJ1-2